This T cell receptor (beta chain) is drawn from a study of blood T cells in healthy people across ages. Study-wide points: Diversity figures based on one million T cells were deemed too low. Long-lived donors carried more naive CD4+ cells and greater diversity than aged donors.

This clonotype was detected ten times or more. Its antigen is unidentified. The CDR3 length is 13 residues. With 6 bases removed from V and 3 bases from J, the gap between germline ends came to 11 bases. Primers used in a second PCR of about 7 to 12 cycles were a sample-barcoded 5' primer and a J-beta primer mix. TCRdb redid the calling of the 5' RACE reads with MiXCR, one entry per CDR3 protein. The sample consists of approximately 900,000 distinct CDR3 sequences, 25% to 35% of them appearing once. These records were also assigned to another study, of T cells of mothers and their children. This second study notes: Compared with unrelated pairs, related mother-child pairs had slightly higher, non-significant overlap.

V gene TRBV12-3 or TRBV12-4 combines with J gene TRBJ1-1; D is undetermined. The receptor's source is a woman aged 40 to 55 in good health. What was sequenced was blood. CDR3 in amino acids: CASSPRRDTEAFF. The DNA for the CDR3 is TGTGCCAGCAGCCCAAGGCGGGACACTGAAGCTTTCTTT.